This is a list of T cell receptor beta chains from one sample in a study of identical twins. One entry per CDR3 protein results from TCRdb running MiXCR on the 5' RACE reads. Of fewer than 450,000 distinct CDR3 sequences listed, roughly 9% are singletons. Sequencing input: naive T cells sorted from blood. The receptors were sampled from a woman aged 45-60 years in good health. Both conserved end residues are part of each CDR3. The D gene is left open where the match is weak. Clone size is given for some rows only: seen once, a few or many times, or a class if the clone is expanded.

v_gene	j_gene	d_gene	abundance	CDR3nt	CDR3aa
TRBV20-1	TRBJ2-1	-	-	TGCAGTGCTAGAGATTATAGGACTGCGGGCAATGAGCAGTTCTTC	CSARDYRTAGNEQFF
TRBV12-3/TRBV12-4	TRBJ2-7	TRBD1	few	TGTGCCAGCAGAGGTCAACTTACAGGGGGCCTCTACGAGCAGTACTTC	CASRGQLTGGLYEQYF
TRBV30	TRBJ2-1	-	-	TGTGCCTGGAGGAACCCATCACCTGGTCGCAATGAGCAGTTCTTC	CAWRNPSPGRNEQFF
TRBV11-3	TRBJ2-1	TRBD2	-	TGTGCCAGCAAAAGACTAGCGGATGAGCAGTTCTTC	CASKRLADEQFF
TRBV12-3/TRBV12-4	TRBJ2-1	-	few	TGTGCCAGCAGAACGGACAGCTACAATGAGCAGTTCTTC	CASRTDSYNEQFF
TRBV6-5	TRBJ1-1	-	-	TGTGCCAGCAGTTACTCAGGTTACACTGAAGCTTTCTTT	CASSYSGYTEAFF
TRBV20-1	TRBJ2-5	-	many	TGCAGTGCTAGCCCCGTCCGGGAGACGGAAGAGACCCAGTACTTC	CSASPVRETEETQYF
TRBV5-1	TRBJ1-2	TRBD1	-	TGCGCCAGCAGCCCCCCGCTTGGTTCTGGACAGGGAGACTATGGCTACACCTTC	CASSPPLGSGQGDYGYTF
TRBV4-1	TRBJ1-2	-	many	TGCGCCAGCAGCCAACTAAGGGGGGTTGGCTATGGCTACACCTTC	CASSQLRGVGYGYTF
TRBV5-1	TRBJ2-3	-	-	TGCGCCAGCAGCTTGGCCGAACTTAGGACAGATACGCAGTATTTT	CASSLAELRTDTQYF
TRBV24-1	TRBJ2-3	-	few	TGTGCCACGAGTGATGGGGCGAGCGATACGCAGTATTTT	CATSDGASDTQYF
TRBV20-1	TRBJ2-5	TRBD2	-	TGCAGTGCTGATGGAGCGGGGTCCCAAGAGACCCAGTACTTC	CSADGAGSQETQYF
TRBV7-9	TRBJ2-1	-	-	TGTGCCAGCAGCTTAGTGAGCTGGGAGCAGTTCTTC	CASSLVSWEQFF
TRBV10-3	TRBJ2-3	-	few	TGTGCCATCAGTGAGTCGGCGGGGCACACAGATACGCAGTATTTT	CAISESAGHTDTQYF
TRBV5-6	TRBJ2-7	-	few	TGTGCCAGCAGGTTCCAGGGAGACGAGCAGTACTTC	CASRFQGDEQYF
TRBV11-2	TRBJ2-2	-	few	TGTGCCAGCATCCCCGGGACGGCGCAGGGCGGGGAGCTGTTTTTT	CASIPGTAQGGELFF
TRBV5-1	TRBJ2-1	TRBD1	few	TGCGCCAGCAGCTTGGGCGGCAGGGGGCCAGATGAGCAGTTCTTC	CASSLGGRGPDEQFF
TRBV7-9	TRBJ1-2	TRBD1	-	TGTGCCAGCAGCAGCCCGGGACAGGGTCATGGCTACACCTTC	CASSSPGQGHGYTF
TRBV5-1	TRBJ2-7	-	-	TGCGCCAGCAGCTTGACCGCGGGGGAGCAGTACTTC	CASSLTAGEQYF
TRBV5-1	TRBJ2-3	TRBD2	-	TGCGCCAGCAGCTTGGTTACTAGCGAGACAGATACGCAGTATTTT	CASSLVTSETDTQYF
TRBV10-3	TRBJ1-6	-	-	TGTGCCATCAGTGGAGGGACTTGGAATTCACCCCTCCACTTT	CAISGGTWNSPLHF
TRBV25-1	TRBJ2-7	-	-	TGTGCCAGCAGTGACCCCGGAAAAAGCAGCTACGAGCAGTACTTC	CASSDPGKSSYEQYF
TRBV7-3	TRBJ1-4	TRBD1	-	TGTGCCAGCAGCTTTCAATTGGACAGGGCTAATGAAAAACTGTTTTTT	CASSFQLDRANEKLFF
TRBV11-2	TRBJ2-3	-	many	TGTGCCAGCAGCTTAGATGGGGTAGCACCAGATACGCAGTATTTT	CASSLDGVAPDTQYF
TRBV20-1	TRBJ2-5	-	-	TGCAGTGCTAGCCCTCAGGTTGGCCAAGAGACCCAGTACTTC	CSASPQVGQETQYF
TRBV2	TRBJ1-2	TRBD1	few	TGTGCCAGCAGTGATCACAGGGGGCCCGACTTGAACTATGGCTACACCTTC	CASSDHRGPDLNYGYTF
TRBV15	TRBJ2-5	TRBD2	-	TGTGCCACCAGCAGAGAACGTAGCGGGAGGGCGGCGGAGACCCAGTACTTC	CATSRERSGRAAETQYF
TRBV5-1	TRBJ2-5	TRBD2	-	TGCGCCAGCAGTCGGGACTACAACCAAGAGACCCAGTACTTC	CASSRDYNQETQYF
TRBV4-1	TRBJ2-7	-	few	TGCGCCAGCAGCCAAGAGAGAGGAGACGAGCAGTACTTC	CASSQERGDEQYF
TRBV5-1	TRBJ2-7	TRBD2	few	TGCGCCAGCAGAAGCGGGAGGGCCTCCTACGAGCAGTACTTC	CASRSGRASYEQYF